This TCR beta chain was found in a study of cytomegalovirus exposure and HLA in healthy donors. The protocol was immunoSEQ multiplex PCR, while the TCRdb copy is restricted to in-frame clones and leaves out a portion. In the table there are over 150,000 clones, about 86% of which are singletons. Germline loops: CDR1 MGHRA, CDR2 YSYEKL. The V segment lost 4 bases and the J segment 4 bases; nucleotides outside the gene matches: 9. The CDR3 totals 18 residues. The chain is built from TRBV4-1 and TRBJ2-2; TRBD2 matches 13 bases. The source is a human donor in good health. The sample consisted of PBMCs. CDR3 sequence: CASSRRTSGGQVTGELFF. Written as DNA, the CDR3 is TGCGCCAGCAGCCGTCGGACTAGCGGGGGCCAAGTCACCGGGGAGCTGTTTTTT.